The 21 T cell receptor beta chains presented below share a single source sample, sequenced in a study of spatial heterogeneity in lung cancer. The time point was: sample taken at primary tumor resection. Whole RNA from tumor, nontumor lung or frozen PBMC was sequenced unsorted. TCRdb used MiXCR to reprocess the 5' RACE reads, holding one entry per CDR3 protein. This sample has fewer than 40,000 distinct CDR3 sequences, with around 7.2% found just once. The sequencing used PBMCs, collected at surgery. The origin of the receptors is a male donor with early-stage non-small cell lung cancer.

The rearrangement uses TRBV3-1 and TRBJ1-5; D gene unclear. Germline values: CDR1 LGHDT, CDR2 YNNKEL (reference sequence). CDR3 size: 14 residues. With 5 bases removed from V and 1 base from J, the gap between germline ends came to 9 bases. This CDR3 reads CASSIRGSNQPQHF. The CDR3 DNA sequence: TGTGCCAGCAGCATCCGTGGGAGCAATCAGCCCCAGCATTTT.

There are many counts of this clonotype. The CDR3 spells CASSSRTGILYEQFF. In DNA form, the CDR3 reads TGTGCCAGCAGTTCCCGGACAGGGATCTTATATGAGCAGTTCTTC. The gene calls are TRBV27 and TRBJ2-1; 8 bases map to TRBD1. Trimming cost V 4 bases and J 8 bases; bases outside gene matches: 10. Per germline, CDR1 MNHEY and CDR2 SMNVEV (reference sequence). The CDR3 loop spans 15 amino acids.

This clonotype was picked up many times. The chain is built from TRBV5-6 and TRBJ2-4; D possibly corresponds to TRBD1 (6 bases). The germline V gene encodes CDR1 SGHDT and CDR2 YYEEEE. The CDR3 length is 14 residues. The V end was cut by 3 bases, the J end by 7 bases, with 14 bases between. The CDR3 sequence is CASSSRGLGNIQYF. In DNA, the CDR3 is TGTGCCAGCAGCTCCAGGGGCCTCGGGAACATTCAGTACTTC.

Many counts were recorded for this clonotype. The chain carries TRBV6-2 or TRBV6-3 and TRBJ1-1; unclear D gene. Trimming removed 10 bases from V and 0 bases from J, with 9 bases in between. CDR1 is MNHEY, CDR2 SVGEGT, per germline. The CDR3 is made up of 12 amino acids. The CDR3 is CAIRRVNTEAFF. CDR3 coding DNA: TGTGCCATCCGGCGGGTGAACACTGAAGCTTTCTTT.

This clonotype has just a few counts. The CDR3 DNA reads TGCAGTGCGATGGGACTAGCGGTCTCTAGCACAGATACGCAGTATTTT. This gives the protein CSAMGLAVSSTDTQYF. The V and J genes are TRBV20-1 and TRBJ2-3; 11 bases fit TRBD2. J lost 0 bases, V lost 6 bases, and 8 bases had no gene match. In germline, CDR1 is DFQATT, CDR2 SNEGSKA (reference sequence). This CDR3 region has 16 residues.

This clonotype was seen ten or more times. J is TRBJ2-7 and V is TRBV6-1; no firm D call. Trimming cost V 7 bases and J 3 bases, with 10 bases left between them. Germline V lookup: CDR1 MNHNS, CDR2 SASEGT. The CDR3 length is 12 residues. CDR3 DNA sequence: TGTGCCAGCAACTTTGGTGTCTACGAGCAGTACTTC. Protein sequence: CASNFGVYEQYF.

This clonotype was picked up many times. The chain is built from TRBV7-2 and TRBJ2-3, with D hard to call. CDR3 length: 12 amino acids. Trimming shortened V by 7 bases and J by 6 bases, and 11 bases separated the two germline ends. Germline V gene lookup returns CDR1 SGHTA and CDR2 FQGNSA. In nucleotides, the CDR3 is TGTGCCAGCAAGGATCCCCTCGATACGCAGTATTTT. Its translation is CASKDPLDTQYF.

The chain combines TRBV19 with TRBJ2-3; 7 bases are shared with TRBD1. After removal of 3 bases from V and 3 bases from J, the junction contained 6 bases not matched to a gene. The CDR3 has 15 amino acids. The V gene's germline CDR1 is LNHDA and CDR2 SQIVND (reference sequence). DNA for the CDR3: TGTGCCAGTAGTATGAGACAGGGATGGACAGATACGCAGTATTTT. Translation: CASSMRQGWTDTQYF.

This clonotype was found many times. V usage is TRBV7-9 and J usage is TRBJ2-7; TRBD1 agrees at 9 bases. V was clipped by 5 bases and J by 3 bases; unmatched bases: 11. Germline-derived CDR1 and CDR2 are SEHNR and FQNEAQ (reference sequence). CDR3 length: 16 residues. CDR3 amino acids: CASSPETGTGFYEQYF. The CDR3 DNA is TGTGCCAGCAGCCCAGAAACCGGGACAGGGTTCTACGAGCAGTACTTC.

This clonotype has more than one count but fewer than ten. The chain's CDR3 is CASSQIGGTGELFF. The DNA for the CDR3 is TGTGCCAGCAGCCAAATTGGGGGGACCGGGGAGCTGTTTTTT. The V call is TRBV4-2, the J call TRBJ2-2, with a tentative D call TRBD2 (6 bases). This CDR3 has 14 residues. Trimming pared 2 bases from V and 5 bases from J, leaving 9 bases between. The V gene's germline CDR1 is LGHNA and CDR2 YNFKEQ.

This clonotype was detected ten times or more. The chain employs TRBV27 and TRBJ2-4; 9 nucleotides align to TRBD1. CDR1 is MNHEY, CDR2 SMNVEV, per germline (reference sequence). This CDR3 contains 15 residues. The V and J ends lost 5 bases and 10 bases, in that order; junction bases with no gene match: 12. CDR3 DNA sequence: TGTGCCAGCAGTCCAACCGGGACAGGGACTCGGATTCAGTACTTC. It is translated as CASSPTGTGTRIQYF.

The gene calls are TRBV11-3 and TRBJ1-5; TRBD1 matches at 7 bases. Germline-derived CDR1 and CDR2 are SGHNT and YENEEA. CDR3 length: 15 residues. J was trimmed by 5 bases and V by 5 bases; bases with no gene match: 9. This chain's CDR3 is CASSPDRVWDQPQHF. As DNA, the CDR3 is TGTGCCAGCAGCCCAGACAGGGTTTGGGATCAGCCCCAGCATTTT.

In its sample, this clonotype was seen many times. The V call is TRBV29-1, the J call TRBJ2-1; 8 positions agree with TRBD1. V lost 7 bases, J lost 7 bases, and 9 bases stayed unmatched. Per germline, CDR1 SQVTM and CDR2 ANQGSEA. The CDR3 extends over 13 amino acids. The CDR3 coding sequence is TGCAGCGGTGGACAGGGTTTTTTAAATGAGCAGTTCTTC. It codes for CSGGQGFLNEQFF.

This clonotype was seen repeatedly, ten times or more. The V and J genes are TRBV6-5 and TRBJ1-1; the match to TRBD1 covers 7 bases. With V trimmed by 6 bases and J by 7 bases, 5 bases remained unmatched. This CDR3 has 12 residues. Germline loops: CDR1 MNHEY, CDR2 SVGAGI. The CDR3 DNA sequence: TGTGCCAGCAGCCGGGGACAGTTTGAAGCTTTCTTT. Translated, it gives CASSRGQFEAFF.

This clonotype was seen repeatedly, ten times or more. The genes are TRBV6-5 and TRBJ2-1; the D is unclear. V lost 6 bases to trimming and J lost 10 bases, with 13 bases between them. CDR1 and CDR2 from the germline V gene are MNHEY and SVGAGI. CDR3 length equals 12 residues. The CDR3 loop is CASRSTAREQFF. The CDR3 DNA follows: TGTGCCAGCAGATCCACCGCGCGGGAGCAGTTCTTC.

The chain has TRBV20-1 and TRBJ2-7; D is possibly TRBD2 (5 bases). This CDR3 is built from 13 residues. V was clipped by 6 bases and J by 7 bases, with 19 bases between them. Germline V gives CDR1 DFQATT, CDR2 SNEGSKA (reference sequence). Here the CDR3 DNA reads TGCAGTGCCGGCGGCTACGCATCGGGGGAGCAGTACTTC. It translates to CSAGGYASGEQYF.

This clonotype was seen at least ten times. The rearrangement uses TRBV12-3 or TRBV12-4 and TRBJ2-5, with TRBD2 as a possible D gene (6 bases). Trimming took 3 bases from V and 2 from J, leaving 7 bases between them. The CDR3 has 13 residues. The CDR3 spells CASSFSGQETQYF. CDR3 nucleotide sequence: TGTGCCAGCAGTTTTAGCGGTCAAGAGACCCAGTACTTC.

This chain links TRBV2 with TRBJ2-1; perhaps TRBD2 as D (6 bases). The CDR3 extends over 15 amino acids. Between the trimmed V and J ends, which lost 1 base and 10 bases, there was a span of 17 bases. The germline V gene has CDR1 SNHLY and CDR2 FYNNEI. The CDR3 is CASSEGRGRGQEQFF. The CDR3 DNA reads as TGTGCCAGCAGTGAAGGGCGGGGTAGGGGTCAAGAGCAGTTCTTC.

The rearrangement links TRBV2 to TRBJ2-2, with 8 positions matching TRBD2. The CDR3 loop spans 13 amino acids. Losses at the gene ends were 6 bases for V and 6 bases for J; bases not matched to a gene: 3. Germline CDR1 SNHLY, CDR2 FYNNEI. CDR3 residues: CASRTRGAGELFF. The CDR3 nucleotides read TGTGCCAGCAGGACGCGGGGGGCCGGGGAGCTGTTTTTT.

This clonotype has a handful of counts. V usage is TRBV11-2 and J usage is TRBJ1-1; no definite D call. Germline assignment: CDR1 SGHAT and CDR2 FQNNGV. This CDR3 comprises 13 residues. The V and J ends lost 5 bases and 5 bases respectively, with 12 bases between them. CDR3 bases: TGTGCCAGCAGCCCGGTTGGGAGGACTGAAGCTTTCTTT. It yields the protein CASSPVGRTEAFF.

V gene TRBV15 combines with J gene TRBJ2-4, with D maybe TRBD2 (5 bases). The CDR3 length is 15 residues. V was trimmed by 3 bases and J by 5 bases, leaving 14 bases between them. Per germline, CDR1 LNHNV and CDR2 YYDKDF (reference sequence). The CDR3 spells CATSSRRVRENIQYF. CDR3 coding DNA: TGTGCCACCAGCAGTCGTCGGGTGAGGGAAAACATTCAGTACTTC. Complete variable domain (other parts from reference TRBV15 and TRBJ2-4): DAMVIQNPRYQVTQFGKPVTLSCSQTLNHNVMYWYQQKSSQAPKLLFHYYDKDFNNEADTPDNFQSRRPNTSFCFLDIRSPGLGDTAMYLCATSSRRVRENIQYFGAGTRLSVL.